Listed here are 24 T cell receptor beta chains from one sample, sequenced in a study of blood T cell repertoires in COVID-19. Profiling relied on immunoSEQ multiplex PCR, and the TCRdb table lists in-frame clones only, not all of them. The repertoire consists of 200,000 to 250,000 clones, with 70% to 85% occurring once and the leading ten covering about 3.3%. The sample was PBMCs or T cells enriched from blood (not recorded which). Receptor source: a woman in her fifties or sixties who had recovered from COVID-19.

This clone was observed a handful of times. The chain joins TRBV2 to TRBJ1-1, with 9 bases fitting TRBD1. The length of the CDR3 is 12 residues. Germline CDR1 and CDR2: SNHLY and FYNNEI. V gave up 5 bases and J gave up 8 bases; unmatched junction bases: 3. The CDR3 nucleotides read TGTGCCAGCAGTCAACAGGGGGCGGAAGCTTTCTTT. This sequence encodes CASSQQGAEAFF.

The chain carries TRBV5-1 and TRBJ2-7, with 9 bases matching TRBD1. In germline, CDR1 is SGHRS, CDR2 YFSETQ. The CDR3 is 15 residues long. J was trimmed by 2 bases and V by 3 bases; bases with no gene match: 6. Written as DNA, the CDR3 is TGCGCCAGCAGCTCAGGGACAGGGAGGCCCTACGAGCAGTACTTC. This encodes CASSSGTGRPYEQYF.

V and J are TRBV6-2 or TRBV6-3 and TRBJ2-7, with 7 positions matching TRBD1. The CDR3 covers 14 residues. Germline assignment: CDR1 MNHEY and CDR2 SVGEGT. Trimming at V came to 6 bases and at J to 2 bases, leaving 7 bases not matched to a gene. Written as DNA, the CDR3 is TGTGCCAGCAGCTCGAAAGGGACAGCCTACGAGCAGTACTTC. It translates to CASSSKGTAYEQYF.

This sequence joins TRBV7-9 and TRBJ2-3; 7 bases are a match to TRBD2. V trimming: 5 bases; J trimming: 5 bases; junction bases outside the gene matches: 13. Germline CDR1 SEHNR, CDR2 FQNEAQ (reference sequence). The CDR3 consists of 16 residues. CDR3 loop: CASSPRTGPGGDTQYF. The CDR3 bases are TGTGCCAGCAGCCCTAGGACTGGGCCGGGGGGAGATACGCAGTATTTT.

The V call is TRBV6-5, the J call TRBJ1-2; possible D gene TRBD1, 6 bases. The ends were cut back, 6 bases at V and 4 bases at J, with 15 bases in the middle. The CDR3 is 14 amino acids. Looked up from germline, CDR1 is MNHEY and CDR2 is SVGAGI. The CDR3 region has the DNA TGTGCCAGCAGACACAGGGAACGTATCTATGGCTACACCTTC. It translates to CASRHRERIYGYTF.

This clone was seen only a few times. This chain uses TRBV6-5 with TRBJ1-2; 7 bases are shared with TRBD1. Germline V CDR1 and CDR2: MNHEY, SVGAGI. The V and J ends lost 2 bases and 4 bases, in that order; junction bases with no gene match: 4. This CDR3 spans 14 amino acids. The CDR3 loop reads CASSYDRDSYGYTF. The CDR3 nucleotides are TGTGCCAGCAGTTACGACCGGGACAGCTATGGCTACACCTTC.

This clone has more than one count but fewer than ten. The CDR3 DNA is TGTGCCAGCAGTCTAGGCCTGTCGTCGGGTGGCTACACCTTC. The encoded protein is CASSLGLSSGGYTF. The chain combines TRBV5-6 with TRBJ1-2; D gene unclear. Germline CDR1 is SGHDT and CDR2 is YYEEEE. This CDR3 is 14 amino acids long. The V gene lost 5 bases and the J gene lost 7 bases, with 18 bases spanning the gap.

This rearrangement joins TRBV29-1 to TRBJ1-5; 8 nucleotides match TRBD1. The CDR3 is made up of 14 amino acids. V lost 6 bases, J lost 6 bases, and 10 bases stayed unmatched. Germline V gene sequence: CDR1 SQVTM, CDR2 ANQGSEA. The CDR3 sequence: CSVADRGYGQPQHF. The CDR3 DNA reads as TGCAGCGTCGCAGACAGGGGCTACGGTCAGCCCCAGCATTTT. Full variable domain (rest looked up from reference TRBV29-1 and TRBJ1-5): SAVISQKPSRDICQRGTSLTIQCQVDSQVTMMFWYRQQPGQSLTLIATANQGSEATYESGFVIDKFPISRPNLTFSTLTVSNMSPEDSSIYLCSVADRGYGQPQHFGDGTRLSIL.

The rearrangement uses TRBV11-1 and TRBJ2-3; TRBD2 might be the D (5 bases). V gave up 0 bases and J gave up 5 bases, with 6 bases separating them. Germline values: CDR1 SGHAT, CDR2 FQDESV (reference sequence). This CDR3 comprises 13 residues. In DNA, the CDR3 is TGTGCCAGCAGCTTAGCGGGAGAAGATACGCAGTATTTT. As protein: CASSLAGEDTQYF.

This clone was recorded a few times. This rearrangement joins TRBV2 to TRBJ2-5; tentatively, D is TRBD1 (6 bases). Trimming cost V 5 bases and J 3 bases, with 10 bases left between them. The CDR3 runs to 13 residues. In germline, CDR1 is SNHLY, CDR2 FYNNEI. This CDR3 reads CASSKDSEETQYF. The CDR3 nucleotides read TGTGCCAGCAGTAAGGACAGTGAAGAGACCCAGTACTTC.

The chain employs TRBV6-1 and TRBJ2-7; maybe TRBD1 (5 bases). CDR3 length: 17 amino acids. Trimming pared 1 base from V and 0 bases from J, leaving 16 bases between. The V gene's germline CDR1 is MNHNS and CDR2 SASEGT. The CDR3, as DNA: TGTGCCAGCAGTGAAGGGCCCGGACACCGACTCTCCTACGAGCAGTACTTC. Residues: CASSEGPGHRLSYEQYF.

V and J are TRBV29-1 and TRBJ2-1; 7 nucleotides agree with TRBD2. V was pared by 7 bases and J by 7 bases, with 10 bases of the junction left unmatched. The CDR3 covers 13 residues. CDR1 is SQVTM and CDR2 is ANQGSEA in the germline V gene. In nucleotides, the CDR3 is TGCAGCGCTACTGAAACGGGGGGAAATGAGCAGTTCTTC. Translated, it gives CSATETGGNEQFF.

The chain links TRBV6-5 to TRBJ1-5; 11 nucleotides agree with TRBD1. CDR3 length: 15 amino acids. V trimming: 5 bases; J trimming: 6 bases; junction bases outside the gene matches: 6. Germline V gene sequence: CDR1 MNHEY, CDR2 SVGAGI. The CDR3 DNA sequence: TGTGCCAGCAGTCTACGGACAGGGGGCCGTCAGCCCCAGCATTTT. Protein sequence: CASSLRTGGRQPQHF.

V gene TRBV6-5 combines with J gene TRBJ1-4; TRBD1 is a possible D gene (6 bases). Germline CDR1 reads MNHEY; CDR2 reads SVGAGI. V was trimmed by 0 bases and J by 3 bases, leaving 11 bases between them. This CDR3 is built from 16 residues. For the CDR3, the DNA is TGTGCCAGCAGTTACTCCGGGGGGCCAGCTAATGAAAAACTGTTTTTT. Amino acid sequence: CASSYSGGPANEKLFF.

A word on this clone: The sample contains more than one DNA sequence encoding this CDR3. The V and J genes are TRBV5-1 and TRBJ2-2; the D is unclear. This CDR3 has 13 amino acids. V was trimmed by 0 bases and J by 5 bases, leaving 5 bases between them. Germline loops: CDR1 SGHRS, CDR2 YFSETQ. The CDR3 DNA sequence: TGCGCCAGCAGCTTGGCCGGGACCGGGGAGCTGTTTTTT. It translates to CASSLAGTGELFF.

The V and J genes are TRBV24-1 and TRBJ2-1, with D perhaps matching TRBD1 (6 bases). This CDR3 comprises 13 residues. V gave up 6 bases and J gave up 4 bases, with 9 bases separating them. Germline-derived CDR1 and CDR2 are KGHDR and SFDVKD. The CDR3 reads CATSSGQYNEQFF. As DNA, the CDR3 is TGTGCCACCAGTTCCGGACAGTACAATGAGCAGTTCTTC.

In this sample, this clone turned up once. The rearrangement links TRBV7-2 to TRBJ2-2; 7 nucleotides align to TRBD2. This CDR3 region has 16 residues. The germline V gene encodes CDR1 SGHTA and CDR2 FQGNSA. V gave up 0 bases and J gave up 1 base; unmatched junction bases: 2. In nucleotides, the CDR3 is TGTGCCAGCAGCTTAGCCCCTAGCGGGAACACCGGGGAGCTGTTTTTT. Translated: CASSLAPSGNTGELFF.

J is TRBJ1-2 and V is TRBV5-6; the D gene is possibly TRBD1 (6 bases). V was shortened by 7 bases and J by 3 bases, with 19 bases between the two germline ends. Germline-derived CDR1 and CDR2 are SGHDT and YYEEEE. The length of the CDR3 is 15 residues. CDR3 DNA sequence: TGTGCCAGCCGTCGCGGGGGGGCACAATACTATGGCTACACCTTC. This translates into CASRRGGAQYYGYTF.

The CDR3, as DNA: TGTGCCAGCAGCTTAGCGCGCTACAATGAGCAGTTCTTC. It yields the protein CASSLARYNEQFF. This sequence joins TRBV7-2 and TRBJ2-1; no reliable D call. The germline gives CDR1 SGHTA, CDR2 FQGNSA. Trimming left V 0 bases short and J 3 bases short, with 3 bases between. The CDR3 consists of 13 residues.

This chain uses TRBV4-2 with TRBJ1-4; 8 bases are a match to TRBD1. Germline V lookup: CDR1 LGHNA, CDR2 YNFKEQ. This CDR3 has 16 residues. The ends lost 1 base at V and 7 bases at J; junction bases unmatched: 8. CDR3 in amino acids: CASSQARTGLAEKLFF. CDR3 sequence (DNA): TGTGCCAGCAGCCAAGCTCGGACAGGGCTCGCTGAAAAACTGTTTTTT.

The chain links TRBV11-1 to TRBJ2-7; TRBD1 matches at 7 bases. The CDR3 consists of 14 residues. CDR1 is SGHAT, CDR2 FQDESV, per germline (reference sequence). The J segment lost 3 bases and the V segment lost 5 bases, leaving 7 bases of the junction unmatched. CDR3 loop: CASSPGTESYEQYF. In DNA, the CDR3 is TGTGCCAGCAGCCCGGGGACAGAAAGCTACGAGCAGTACTTC.

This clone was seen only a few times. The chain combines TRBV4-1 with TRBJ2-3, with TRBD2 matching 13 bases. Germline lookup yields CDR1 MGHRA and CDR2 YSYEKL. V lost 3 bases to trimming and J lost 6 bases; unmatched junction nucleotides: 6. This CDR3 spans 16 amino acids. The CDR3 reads CASSQWTSGSGDTQYF. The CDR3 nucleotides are TGCGCCAGCAGCCAGTGGACTAGCGGGAGTGGGGATACGCAGTATTTT.

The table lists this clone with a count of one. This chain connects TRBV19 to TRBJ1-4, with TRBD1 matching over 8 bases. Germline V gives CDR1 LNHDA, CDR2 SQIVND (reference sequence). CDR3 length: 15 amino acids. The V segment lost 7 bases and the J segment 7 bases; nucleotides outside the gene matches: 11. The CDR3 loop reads CASKDQGARVEKLFF. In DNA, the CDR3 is TGTGCCAGTAAAGACCAGGGGGCGCGTGTTGAAAAACTGTTTTTT.

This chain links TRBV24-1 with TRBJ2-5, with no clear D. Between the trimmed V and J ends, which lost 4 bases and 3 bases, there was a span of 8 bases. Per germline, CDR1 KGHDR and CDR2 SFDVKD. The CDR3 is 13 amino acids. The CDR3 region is CATSEGSEETQYF. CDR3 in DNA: TGTGCCACCAGTGAGGGCTCCGAAGAGACCCAGTACTTC.